The 32 T cell receptor beta chains in this list originate from one sample, sequenced in a study of CD4+ T cells in melanoma. Here immunoSEQ multiplex PCR was the method, and the copy in TCRdb shows in-frame clones only, minus some. Of under 5,000 clones detected, approximately 67% appear once; the ten largest clones hold 20% to 25%. Sequenced: cells from a culture (not recorded whether cultured in vitro). The source of these receptors is a human donor with melanoma.

This clone was seen only a few times. The J gene is TRBJ1-5, the V gene TRBV7-8; 8 bases line up with TRBD1. CDR3 length: 15 residues. Germline values: CDR1 SGHVS, CDR2 FQNEAQ. Unmatched junction bases numbered 8, after V lost 6 bases and J lost 4 bases. This CDR3 reads CASSPDRVGNQPQHF. CDR3 bases: TGTGCCAGCAGTCCGGACAGGGTCGGAAATCAGCCCCAGCATTTT.

V usage is TRBV13 and J usage is TRBJ1-1; the D is unclear. Trimming stripped 0 bases from V and 1 base from J, with 6 bases between. Germline V gene sequence: CDR1 PRHDT, CDR2 FYEKMQ (reference sequence). The CDR3 spans 14 residues. The CDR3 loop reads CASSLGGANTEAFF. CDR3 bases: TGTGCCAGCAGCTTAGGGGGTGCGAACACTGAAGCTTTCTTT.

The chain recombines TRBV7-9 with TRBJ1-4; D is ambiguous. V was trimmed by 11 bases and J by 5 bases, leaving 15 bases between them. The CDR3 has 13 residues. Germline V gene lookup returns CDR1 SEHNR and CDR2 FQNEAQ (reference sequence). This chain's CDR3 is CAGTQESNEKLFF. CDR3 coding DNA: TGTGCCGGTACCCAGGAATCAAATGAAAAACTGTTTTTT.

This chain uses TRBV6-6 with TRBJ2-5; 8 bases map to TRBD2. J was trimmed by 9 bases and V by 6 bases; bases with no gene match: 12. The CDR3 is made up of 14 amino acids. Germline V gene sequence: CDR1 MNHNY, CDR2 SVGAGI (reference sequence). The CDR3 DNA follows: TGTGCCAGCAGCGTCGGGGGGGCCTCGGAGGCCCAGTACTTC. Protein sequence: CASSVGGASEAQYF.

CDR3 nucleotide sequence: TGCGCCAGCAGCTTAGTCAGGGACAAAGACCACGAGCAGTACTTC. It specifies CASSLVRDKDHEQYF. This sequence joins TRBV5-1 and TRBJ2-7; a weak D match, TRBD1 (6 bases). The CDR3 covers 15 residues. The V end lost 2 bases, the J end lost 5 bases, and 17 bases lay between the germline ends. Germline CDR1 is SGHRS and CDR2 is YFSETQ.

This clone is labeled large. The chain uses TRBV9 and TRBJ2-3, with TRBD2 matching over 7 bases. CDR1 and CDR2 from the germline V gene are SGDLS and YYNGEE. The CDR3 has 16 residues. V lost 4 bases to trimming and J lost 1 base; unmatched junction nucleotides: 9. CDR3 DNA sequence: TGTGCCAGCAGCCACCACGTTGCGGGGGGCACAGATACGCAGTATTTT. It specifies CASSHHVAGGTDTQYF.

This chain links TRBV11-2 with TRBJ1-1, with TRBD1 matching 7 bases. The germline gives CDR1 SGHAT, CDR2 FQNNGV. After removal of 3 bases from V and 7 bases from J, the junction contained 11 bases not matched to a gene. This CDR3 comprises 15 residues. The CDR3 coding sequence is TGTGCCAGCAGCTTTAGGCCAGAGGGGGCCGTTGAAGCTTTCTTT. The encoded protein is CASSFRPEGAVEAFF. The full variable domain, its missing parts supplied by reference TRBV11-2 and TRBJ1-1, is EAGVAQSPRYKIIEKRQSVAFWCNPISGHATLYWYQQILGQGPKLLIQFQNNGVVDDSQLPKDRFSAERLKGVDSTLKIQPAKLEDSAVYLCASSFRPEGAVEAFFGQGTRLTVV.

There are a few counts of this clone. The chain combines TRBV20-1 with TRBJ1-3; no clear D. V dropped 5 bases and J dropped 2 bases, with 4 bases sitting between them. Germline V gives CDR1 DFQATT, CDR2 SNEGSKA (reference sequence). This CDR3 has 11 amino acids. The CDR3 sequence: CSAHTGNTIYF. The CDR3 DNA reads as TGCAGTGCTCACACTGGAAACACCATATATTTT.

The rearrangement joins TRBV19 to TRBJ2-1, with 7 bases aligning to TRBD1. The germline CDR1 and CDR2 sequences are LNHDA and SQIVND (reference sequence). The CDR3 covers 14 residues. Trimming at V came to 8 bases and at J to 2 bases, leaving 6 bases not matched to a gene. CDR3 residues: CASGFRGPYNEQFF. The DNA for the CDR3 is TGTGCCAGTGGTTTTAGGGGGCCCTACAATGAGCAGTTCTTC.

V gene TRBV7-2 combines with J gene TRBJ1-6, with D unresolved. The CDR3 has 15 residues. The germline V and J ends were trimmed by 7 bases and 8 bases, with 18 bases remaining between them. Per the germline V gene, CDR1 is SGHTA and CDR2 is FQGNSA. The CDR3 protein is CASKKGSADHSPLHF. The DNA for the CDR3 is TGTGCCAGCAAAAAAGGCTCTGCCGATCATTCACCCCTCCACTTT.

The chain employs TRBV10-2 and TRBJ1-2, with D uncertain. The V gene's germline CDR1 is WSHSY and CDR2 SAAADI. The CDR3 has 14 residues. Trimming took 0 bases from V and 4 from J, leaving 9 bases between them. CDR3 region: CASSESKSGYGYTF. Here the CDR3 DNA reads TGCGCCAGCAGTGAGTCGAAGAGTGGCTATGGCTACACCTTC.

The rearrangement links TRBV27 to TRBJ1-1; perhaps TRBD1 as D (5 bases). The germline V gene has CDR1 MNHEY and CDR2 SMNVEV (reference sequence). The CDR3 is 14 residues long. V was cut by 3 bases and J by 3 bases, with 11 bases left in between. CDR3 nucleotides: TGTGCCAGCAGTTTCCTAGGGACGTACACTGAAGCTTTCTTT. Residues: CASSFLGTYTEAFF.

In its sample, this clone ranks as medium-sized. The gene calls are TRBV9 and TRBJ2-3, with D maybe TRBD1 (5 bases). CDR1 and CDR2 from the germline V gene are SGDLS and YYNGEE. There are 17 residues in the CDR3. The V end lost 3 bases, the J end lost 2 bases, and 19 bases lay between the germline ends. CDR3 bases: TGTGCCAGCAGCGCCCAAACAGGTGATAGTCCCACAGATACGCAGTATTTT. Encoded protein: CASSAQTGDSPTDTQYF. The entire variable domain, with the rest obtained from reference TRBV9 and TRBJ2-3, is as follows: DSGVTQTPKHLITATGQRVTLRCSPRSGDLSVYWYQQSLDQGLQFLIQYYNGEERAKGNILERFSAQQFPDLHSELNLSSLELGDSALYFCASSAQTGDSPTDTQYFGPGTRLTVL.

This rearrangement joins TRBV7-8 to TRBJ1-1; 7 bases agree with TRBD1. V lost 5 bases, J lost 0 bases, and 9 bases stayed unmatched. The CDR3 is 16 residues long. The V gene's germline CDR1 is SGHVS and CDR2 FQNEAQ. CDR3 nucleotide sequence: TGTGCCAGCAGCCGCCAGGGGACAGATATGAACACTGAAGCTTTCTTT. Residues: CASSRQGTDMNTEAFF.

This clone was counted only a few times. The rearrangement links TRBV5-5 to TRBJ1-2, with TRBD1 matching 9 bases. CDR3 length equals 14 residues. The V gene's germline CDR1 is SGHKS and CDR2 YYEKEE (reference sequence). The V and J ends lost 2 bases and 2 bases, in that order; junction bases with no gene match: 1. CDR3 DNA: TGTGCCAGCAGCTTAACAGGGGGCAACTATGGCTACACCTTC. It is translated as CASSLTGGNYGYTF.

Only one count was recorded for this clone. The rearrangement links TRBV5-1 to TRBJ2-1; D remains ambiguous. Per the germline V gene, CDR1 is SGHRS and CDR2 is YFSETQ. This CDR3 is 15 amino acids long. V shed 5 bases and J shed 6 bases, with 18 bases lying between them. The CDR3 sequence: CASRYKEVWSNEQFF. As DNA, the CDR3 is TGCGCCAGCAGGTACAAGGAAGTGTGGAGCAATGAGCAGTTCTTC.

The chain employs TRBV9 and TRBJ1-4; possible D gene TRBD1, 5 bases. The CDR3 is made up of 15 amino acids. Trimming cost V 0 bases and J 8 bases, with 14 bases left between them. Per germline, CDR1 SGDLS and CDR2 YYNGEE. The CDR3 here is CASSVGGGTSEKLFF. CDR3 nucleotide sequence: TGTGCCAGCAGCGTAGGGGGGGGAACCTCAGAAAAACTGTTTTTT. The complete variable domain, with remaining parts taken from reference TRBV9 and TRBJ1-4, reads DSGVTQTPKHLITATGQRVTLRCSPRSGDLSVYWYQQSLDQGLQFLIQYYNGEERAKGNILERFSAQQFPDLHSELNLSSLELGDSALYFCASSVGGGTSEKLFFGSGTQLSVL.

The table lists this clone with a few counts. The rearrangement links TRBV6-4 to TRBJ2-1, with D tentatively TRBD2 (5 bases). The germline V gene has CDR1 MRHNA and CDR2 SNTAGT. Between the trimmed V and J ends, which lost 5 bases and 0 bases, there was a span of 17 bases. The CDR3 contains 17 residues. The CDR3 loop reads CASSYPLMRDSYNEQFF. The CDR3 DNA reads TGTGCCAGCAGTTACCCTTTGATGAGGGACTCCTACAATGAGCAGTTCTTC.

This sequence joins TRBV7-3 and TRBJ2-1; the D gene is possibly TRBD2 (6 bases). The V gene's germline CDR1 is SGHTA and CDR2 FQGTGA. Trimming cost V 2 bases and J 4 bases, with 15 bases left between them. This CDR3 is built from 16 residues. For the CDR3, the DNA is TGTGCCAGCAGCTTAGATAGAGGCGGGGCTTACAATGAGCAGTTCTTC. It is translated as CASSLDRGGAYNEQFF.

This rearrangement joins TRBV4-3 to TRBJ1-1; the match to TRBD1 covers 12 bases. Germline-derived CDR1 and CDR2 are LGHNA and YSLEER. V lost 4 bases, J lost 11 bases, and 5 bases stayed unmatched. The length of the CDR3 is 13 residues. CDR3 sequence reads: CASSLTGTGGAFF. The CDR3 nucleotides are TGCGCCAGCAGCCTAACCGGGACAGGGGGCGCTTTCTTT.

The chain recombines TRBV5-1 with TRBJ1-1, with D uncertain. The germline V and J ends were trimmed by 4 bases and 0 bases, with 13 bases remaining between them. Looked up from germline, CDR1 is SGHRS and CDR2 is YFSETQ. The CDR3 covers 15 residues. The CDR3: CASSPDPGLNTEAFF. Here the CDR3 DNA reads TGCGCCAGCAGCCCGGATCCGGGGTTGAACACTGAAGCTTTCTTT. Using reference TRBV5-1 and TRBJ1-1 for the parts outside the CDR3, the full variable domain is KAGVTQTPRYLIKTRGQQVTLSCSPISGHRSVSWYQQTPGQGLQFLFEYFSETQRNKGNFPGRFSGRQFSNSRSEMNVSTLELGDSALYLCASSPDPGLNTEAFFGQGTRLTVV.

The chain couples TRBV5-1 to TRBJ1-6; D is possibly TRBD1 (5 bases). CDR1 and CDR2 (germline): SGHRS, YFSETQ. V was trimmed by 1 base and J by 2 bases, leaving 16 bases between them. The CDR3 sequence is 18 residues long. CDR3 residues: CASSLWRDPLTYNSPLHF. In DNA form, the CDR3 reads TGCGCCAGCAGCTTGTGGAGGGACCCGCTTACCTATAATTCACCCCTCCACTTT.

The V gene is TRBV9, the J gene TRBJ1-4, with D possibly matching TRBD1 (6 bases). This CDR3 spans 17 amino acids. Trimming shortened V by 0 bases and J by 8 bases, and 20 bases separated the two germline ends. Germline assignment: CDR1 SGDLS and CDR2 YYNGEE. In DNA, the CDR3 is TGTGCCAGCAGCGTAGAGGGCTACGTGGGGGCTGGAGAAAAACTGTTTTTT. Protein sequence: CASSVEGYVGAGEKLFF.

A single count supports this clone. V and J are TRBV11-1 and TRBJ1-1, with a tentative D call TRBD1 (5 bases). V dropped 1 base and J dropped 4 bases, with 19 bases sitting between them. The CDR3 length is 17 residues. CDR1 is SGHAT, CDR2 FQDESV, per germline (reference sequence). CDR3 bases: TGTGCCAGCAGCTTAGGCCCTCACGGGACGCTCATCACTGAAGCTTTCTTT. It specifies CASSLGPHGTLITEAFF.

The genes are TRBV2 and TRBJ1-4; D might be TRBD1 (6 bases). Germline CDR1 SNHLY, CDR2 FYNNEI. With 0 bases removed from V and 0 bases from J, the gap between germline ends came to 11 bases. The CDR3 is 17 amino acids. The CDR3 nucleotides are TGTGCCAGCAGTGAAGCGCTTCAGGGGACAACTAATGAAAAACTGTTTTTT. Amino acid sequence: CASSEALQGTTNEKLFF.

This clone was counted between two and nine times. This chain uses TRBV6-1 with TRBJ1-2; D uncertain. V gave up 1 base and J gave up 6 bases, with 9 bases separating them. CDR1 is MNHNS and CDR2 is SASEGT in the germline V gene. The CDR3 sequence is 13 residues long. CDR3 region: CASSEDVFDGYTF. The CDR3 DNA sequence: TGTGCCAGCAGTGAAGATGTTTTCGATGGCTACACCTTC.

The J gene is TRBJ1-5, the V gene TRBV11-2; weak D call: TRBD1 (6 bases). Germline CDR1 SGHAT, CDR2 FQNNGV. Trimming took off 5 bases at V and 7 bases at J, with 12 bases between the two ends. The CDR3 is made up of 13 amino acids. CDR3 region: CASSRNGGQPQHF. The CDR3 nucleotides are TGTGCCAGCAGCAGAAACGGGGGCCAGCCCCAGCATTTT. Together with reference TRBV11-2 and TRBJ1-5, the CDR3 gives the full variable domain: EAGVAQSPRYKIIEKRQSVAFWCNPISGHATLYWYQQILGQGPKLLIQFQNNGVVDDSQLPKDRFSAERLKGVDSTLKIQPAKLEDSAVYLCASSRNGGQPQHFGDGTRLSIL.

The chain has TRBV7-2 and TRBJ2-7, with D possibly TRBD1 on 6 matching bases. This CDR3 is built from 14 residues. Trimming removed 1 base at V and 0 bases at J, with 7 bases between. Germline CDR1 is SGHTA and CDR2 is FQGNSA. The CDR3 coding sequence is TGTGCCAGCAGCTTAGGGGGGCGCTCCTACGAGCAGTACTTC. It codes for CASSLGGRSYEQYF.

This clone was seen only a few times. This chain links TRBV28 with TRBJ1-5, with D possibly being TRBD1 (6 bases). V was cut by 7 bases and J by 4 bases, with 14 bases left in between. This CDR3 region has 14 residues. Germline lookup yields CDR1 MDHEN and CDR2 SYDVKM. The CDR3 loop is CASTGGRVNQPQHF. CDR3 sequence (DNA): TGTGCCAGCACCGGGGGCAGGGTTAATCAGCCCCAGCATTTT.

The chain combines TRBV19 with TRBJ1-1; D gene uncertain. This CDR3 comprises 14 residues. CDR1 and CDR2 (germline): LNHDA, SQIVND (reference sequence). V lost 5 bases and J 0 bases, leaving 10 bases between the germline ends. The CDR3 nucleotides are TGTGCCAGTAGTCTCCCCGGGTTGAACACTGAAGCTTTCTTT. This codes for CASSLPGLNTEAFF. Full variable domain (rest looked up from reference TRBV19 and TRBJ1-1): DGGITQSPKYLFRKEGQNVTLSCEQNLNHDAMYWYRQDPGQGLRLIYYSQIVNDFQKGDIAEGYSVSREKKESFPLTVTSAQKNPTAFYLCASSLPGLNTEAFFGQGTRLTVV.

This clone was detected only once. The same CDR3 also results from other DNA sequences found in this sample. This chain links TRBV6-5 with TRBJ1-5; TRBD1 matches 7 bases. The V gene end was trimmed by 6 bases and the J gene end by 4 bases; junction bases not matched to a gene: 6. The CDR3 has 14 amino acids. Germline V lookup: CDR1 MNHEY, CDR2 SVGAGI. This chain's CDR3 is CASRRTGRNQPQHF. CDR3 DNA: TGTGCCAGCAGGCGGACAGGAAGGAATCAGCCCCAGCATTTT.

This clone has more than one count but fewer than ten. The chain has TRBV18 and TRBJ2-7; D is uncertain. Germline V gives CDR1 KGHSH, CDR2 LQKENI. V shed 1 base and J shed 7 bases, with 8 bases lying between them. CDR3 size: 12 residues. For the CDR3, the DNA is TGTGCCAGCTCACCACTTAGTGCTGAGCAGTACTTC. This codes for CASSPLSAEQYF.